This record covers a single T cell receptor beta chain. The study ran its PCR with 60 Vbeta and 13 Jbeta primers. TCRdb keeps only in-frame clones here, not all; method: immunoSEQ multiplex PCR. Among approximately 90,000 clones listed, roughly 8.2% were seen once. The data derive from a study of cytomegalovirus exposure and HLA in healthy donors. The V end lost 0 bases, the J end lost 9 bases, and 14 bases lay between the germline ends. The CDR3 is 14 residues long. Germline values: CDR1 SNHLY, CDR2 FYNNEI. The sequencing input was PBMCs. The V gene is TRBV2, the J gene TRBJ1-1, with no clear D. The clonotype comes from a man between 45 and 60 years old in good health and CMV-seronegative. This chain's CDR3 is CASSEALTESKAFF. As DNA, the CDR3 is TGTGCCAGCAGTGAAGCGCTTACAGAGTCAAAAGCTTTCTTT. The variable domain in full, with the rest retrieved from reference TRBV2 and TRBJ1-1, is EPEVTQTPSHQVTQMGQEVILRCVPISNHLYFYWYRQILGQKVEFLVSFYNNEISEKSEIFDDQFSVERPDGSNFTLKIRSTKLEDSAMYFCASSEALTESKAFFGQGTRLTVV.